This passage covers 13 T cell receptor beta chains from one sample sequenced in a study of beta chain features in type 1 diabetes. The sequenced template was cDNA made from the entire isolated RNA. Some clones are missing from TCRdb's copy, which holds only in-frame ones; the method was immunoSEQ multiplex PCR. The table has 450,000 or so clones, over 10% seen once. The sample taken for sequencing was naive CD4+ T cells from blood. The receptors here all came from a woman younger than 30 in good health.

This clone was counted a few times. V is TRBV21-1 and J is TRBJ2-3. TRBV21-1 is a recognized pseudogene. The CDR3 is 20 amino acids. The CDR3 nucleotides read TGTGCCAGCAGCACCAACACAACGTGCGACCTGCCTCAAAACACAGATACGCAGTATTTT. Amino acids: CASSTNTTCDLPQNTDTQYF.

The sample holds a few counts of this clone. Here the CDR3 DNA reads TGTGCCAGTAGTCAAAACCCGGCGTCTGGGGCCAACGTCCTGACTTTC. This gives the protein CASSQNPASGANVLTF. V and J are TRBV19 and TRBJ2-6; D ambiguous. The CDR3 spans 16 residues. The germline CDR1 and CDR2 sequences are LNHDA and SQIVND (reference sequence). The ends were cut back, 5 bases at V and 1 base at J, with 12 bases in the middle.

The chain is built from TRBV7-2 and TRBJ1-5; no clear D gene. V shed 1 base and J shed 3 bases, with 7 bases lying between them. The germline V gene has CDR1 SGHTA and CDR2 FQGNSA. The CDR3 spans 14 residues. This CDR3 is CASSLERYNQPQHF. The CDR3 nucleotides are TGTGCCAGCAGCTTAGAACGGTACAATCAGCCCCAGCATTTT.

This clone was found a few times. This chain uses TRBV15 with TRBJ2-5, with TRBD1 identical over 7 bases. V lost 3 bases and J lost 3; bases outside the gene matches: 10. The CDR3 totals 16 residues. Per the germline V gene, CDR1 is LNHNV and CDR2 is YYDKDF (reference sequence). As DNA, the CDR3 is TGTGCCACCAGCAGGGTTCTCCCCGGGACAGAAGAGACCCAGTACTTC. The encoded protein is CATSRVLPGTEETQYF. The full variable domain, with the rest looked up from reference TRBV15 and TRBJ2-5, is DAMVIQNPRYQVTQFGKPVTLSCSQTLNHNVMYWYQQKSSQAPKLLFHYYDKDFNNEADTPDNFQSRRPNTSFCFLDIRSPGLGDTAMYLCATSRVLPGTEETQYFGPGTRLLVL.

The chain couples TRBV9 to TRBJ2-5, with no clear D. Trimming stripped 4 bases from V and 6 bases from J, with 7 bases between. CDR1 and CDR2 from the germline V gene are SGDLS and YYNGEE. The CDR3 contains 11 residues. The CDR3 bases are TGTGCCAGCAGCCTCGGCCAGACCCAGTACTTC. Translation gives CASSLGQTQYF.

CDR3 sequence reads: CASSPQGRNTGELFF. DNA of the CDR3: TGTGCCAGCAGCCCACAGGGTAGGAACACCGGGGAGCTGTTTTTT. The chain joins TRBV9 to TRBJ2-2; D is possibly TRBD1 (6 bases). The CDR3 has 15 residues. Germline V gene data show CDR1 as SGDLS and CDR2 as YYNGEE. V shed 4 bases and J shed 1 base, with 11 bases lying between them.

This clone turned up a few times. The chain is built from TRBV7-9 and TRBJ2-3; D is possibly TRBD1 (6 bases). Germline loops: CDR1 SEHNR, CDR2 FQNEAQ (reference sequence). V was pared by 4 bases and J by 3 bases, with 8 bases between. This CDR3 is 13 amino acids long. The CDR3 is CASSWGTTDTQYF. Written as DNA, the CDR3 is TGTGCCAGCAGCTGGGGGACAACAGATACGCAGTATTTT. The whole variable domain, remainder taken from reference TRBV7-9 and TRBJ2-3, is DTGVSQNPRHKITKRGQNVTFRCDPISEHNRLYWYRQTLGQGPEFLTYFQNEAQLEKSRLLSDRFSAERPKGSFSTLEIQRTEQGDSAMYLCASSWGTTDTQYFGPGTRLTVL.

The sample holds a few counts of this clone. In DNA form, the CDR3 reads TGCGCCACCAAACCATCGGGCCCAACCGACTATGGCTACACCTTC. This gives the protein CATKPSGPTDYGYTF. The gene calls are TRBV5-1 and TRBJ1-2; D is unclear. The V end was cut by 9 bases, the J end by 3 bases, with 21 bases between. Germline CDR1 is SGHRS and CDR2 is YFSETQ. This CDR3 region has 15 residues.

This clone occurred a few times. The chain has TRBV7-2 and TRBJ2-3; weak D call: TRBD1 (5 bases). V shed 4 bases and J shed 2 bases, with 10 bases lying between them. The CDR3 contains 14 residues. Germline V CDR1 and CDR2: SGHTA, FQGNSA. The CDR3: CASSSDSLTDTQYF. In DNA, the CDR3 is TGTGCCAGCAGCTCCGACAGCCTCACAGATACGCAGTATTTT.

The gene calls are TRBV7-9 and TRBJ2-1; 10 bases align to TRBD1. Germline assignment: CDR1 SEHNR and CDR2 FQNEAQ (reference sequence). V lost 4 bases to trimming and J lost 7 bases; unmatched junction nucleotides: 7. The CDR3 has 15 residues. The DNA for the CDR3 is TGTGCCAGCAGCTCCCGGGACAGGGGACGGAATGAGCAGTTCTTC. Amino acid sequence: CASSSRDRGRNEQFF.

V is TRBV19 and J is TRBJ2-5; D not resolved. In germline, CDR1 is LNHDA, CDR2 SQIVND (reference sequence). Trimming took off 5 bases at V and 3 bases at J, with 7 bases between the two ends. The CDR3 has 12 residues. This chain's CDR3 is CASSVREETQYF. CDR3 bases: TGTGCCAGTAGTGTCCGGGAAGAGACCCAGTACTTC.

The rearrangement uses TRBV7-2 and TRBJ2-5; 14 bases agree with TRBD2. V lost 5 bases and J lost 5; bases outside the gene matches: 16. Per germline, CDR1 SGHTA and CDR2 FQGNSA. The CDR3 runs 19 residues. In DNA, the CDR3 is TGTGCCAGCAGCCCTCGGGGCCCGGGACTAGCGGGAGTCCGTGAGACCCAGTACTTC. This sequence encodes CASSPRGPGLAGVRETQYF.

The chain has TRBV2 and TRBJ2-2; 7 bases are shared with TRBD2. Germline CDR1 SNHLY, CDR2 FYNNEI. J gave up 1 base and V 8 bases, and 7 bases lay outside the gene matches. The CDR3 totals 15 residues. The CDR3 is CASVGREKNTGELFF. CDR3 nucleotide sequence: TGTGCCAGCGTTGGGAGGGAAAAGAACACCGGGGAGCTGTTTTTT. Using reference TRBV2 and TRBJ2-2 for the parts outside the CDR3, the full variable domain is EPEVTQTPSHQVTQMGQEVILRCVPISNHLYFYWYRQILGQKVEFLVSFYNNEISEKSEIFDDQFSVERPDGSNFTLKIRSTKLEDSAMYFCASVGREKNTGELFFGEGSRLTVL.